This T cell receptor beta chain derives from a study of shared clonotypes between healthy human individuals. Clones were read by immunoSEQ multiplex PCR, and TCRdb kept only the in-frame ones, dropping some. The data show almost 750,000 clones, with over 55% seen just once and under 2% held by the top ten. This CDR3 is built from 14 residues. The germline V gene encodes CDR1 SNHLY and CDR2 FYNNEI. Trimming took 7 bases from V and 0 from J, leaving 13 bases between them. The chain has TRBV2 and TRBJ2-7; D might be TRBD2 (6 bases). The sequence was collected from a woman under 40 in good health. Sequenced material: memory CD4+ T cells sorted from blood. As to subset: CD45RA-negative fraction. The CDR3 spells CASIRARGSYEQYF. The CDR3 nucleotides are TGTGCCAGCATTCGGGCGCGGGGCTCCTACGAGCAGTACTTC.